The rows below give T cell receptor beta chains drawn from one sample of a study of cytomegalovirus exposure and HLA in healthy donors. Sequencing used immunoSEQ multiplex PCR; TCRdb keeps in-frame clones, though not all of them. The sample contains approximately 150,000 clones, roughly 77% of which appear only once. What was sequenced was PBMCs. The receptors stem from a man between 18 and 29 years old in good health and CMV-seropositive. Both conserved end residues are part of each CDR3. A D gene is named only where the DNA matches it firmly. Where a row states a size, it is once, few, many or the class of an expanded clone; other rows omit it.

v_gene	len	abundance	j_gene	d_gene	CDR3nt	CDR3aa
TRBV11-2	18	-	TRBJ2-6	TRBD1	TGTGCCAGCAGCCTCGGGACAGGGAGGTCCCGAGGGGCCAACGTCCTGACTTTC	CASSLGTGRSRGANVLTF
TRBV27	15	few	TRBJ1-2	TRBD1	TGTGCCAGCAGTTCTTATGCCGGGACAGGGTATGGCTACACCTTC	CASSSYAGTGYGYTF
TRBV7-8	15	-	TRBJ1-4	TRBD1	TGTGCCAGCAGCTCCAACAGGGGGAAGAATGAAAAACTGTTTTTT	CASSSNRGKNEKLFF
TRBV23-1	16	-	TRBJ2-1	-	TGCGCCAGCAGGGTCGAAGAGTTTGAATATAATTGTGGGCAGTTCTTC	CASRVEEFEYNCGQFF
TRBV6-5	14	-	TRBJ1-2	-	TGTGCCAGCAGGCAAACAGGGCCAGGCTATGGCTACACCTTC	CASRQTGPGYGYTF
TRBV28	14	once	TRBJ1-2	-	TGTGCCAGCAGTTCCGGACTGGAAGGTTATGGCTACACCTTC	CASSSGLEGYGYTF
TRBV4-2	13	many	TRBJ2-1	-	TGTGCCAGCAGCCAAGAAGCGACTTTCGAGCAGTTCTTC	CASSQEATFEQFF
TRBV27	13	once	TRBJ2-1	-	TGTGCCAGCAGTTTATCATCCCCCTACGAGCAGTTCTTC	CASSLSSPYEQFF
TRBV28	16	-	TRBJ2-3	TRBD2	TGTGCCAGCAGGCCGGGAGGGCCTCTGAACACAGATACGCAGTATTTT	CASRPGGPLNTDTQYF
TRBV27	15	-	TRBJ2-1	TRBD2	TGTGCCAGCTCTAGCGGGACCCGGCCGGTCAATGAGCAGTTCTTC	CASSSGTRPVNEQFF
TRBV5-6	11	-	TRBJ1-2	-	TGTGCCAGCAGCTCAGGGTTTGGCTACACCTTC	CASSSGFGYTF
TRBV10-3	14	-	TRBJ2-1	-	TGTGCCATCAGTGGACAGGCTGACTACAATGAGCAGTTCTTC	CAISGQADYNEQFF
TRBV30	13	-	TRBJ1-6	TRBD1	TGTGCCTTAACAGGGGACAGAAGTTCACCCCTCCACTTT	CALTGDRSSPLHF
TRBV21-1	13	-	TRBJ2-1	-	TGTGCCAGCAGCAAATCGGCGGGAAATGAGCAGTTCTTC	CASSKSAGNEQFF
TRBV7-9	15	few	TRBJ2-2	TRBD2	TGTGCCAGCAGTTTTAGCGGGACGCAGTCCGGGGAGCTGTTTTTT	CASSFSGTQSGELFF
TRBV5-4	16	-	TRBJ2-1	-	TGTGCCAGCAGCTTGGGGGGTGGCGGGATGGGGGGTGAGCAGTTCTTC	CASSLGGGGMGGEQFF
TRBV27	15	-	TRBJ2-2	-	TGTGCCAGCAGTAATCGACAGACGAACACCGGGGAGCTGTTTTTT	CASSNRQTNTGELFF
TRBV30	14	-	TRBJ2-1	TRBD2	TGTGCCTGGAGTGTTATCGGGAGGGTCGGTGAGCAGTTCTTC	CAWSVIGRVGEQFF
TRBV29-1	14	-	TRBJ2-1	TRBD2	TGCAGCGTGGTAAGGACTAGCGGGTACAATGAGCAGTTCTTC	CSVVRTSGYNEQFF
TRBV27	13	-	TRBJ2-1	TRBD2	TGTGCCAGCAGTAGAGCGGGAGCGGATGAGCAGTTCTTC	CASSRAGADEQFF
TRBV9	11	-	TRBJ2-7	-	TGTGCCAGCAGCCCCTTCGACGAGCAGTACTTC	CASSPFDEQYF
TRBV10-2	14	-	TRBJ2-7	TRBD1	TGCGCCAGCAGTGAGTCGACAGGGCTCTACGAGCAGTACTTC	CASSESTGLYEQYF
TRBV20-1	11	-	TRBJ1-5	-	TGCAGTGCTAGAGATCGAGAACCCCAGCATTTT	CSARDREPQHF
TRBV2	20	-	TRBJ2-5	TRBD2	TGTGCCAGCCAAGGTGGGGTGGGGACTAGTGTGCCGAACGACCAAGAGACCCAGTACTTC	CASQGGVGTSVPNDQETQYF
TRBV10-2	13	-	TRBJ1-1	-	TGCGCCAGCAGTGCGACGGGGAGGGCTGAAGCTTTCTTT	CASSATGRAEAFF
TRBV2	13	once	TRBJ2-7	TRBD2	TGTGCCAGCAGGCGGGGGGCCGCCTACGAGCAGTACTTC	CASRRGAAYEQYF
TRBV28	19	once	TRBJ2-3	-	TGTGCCAGCAGCCCAAAGCTCTTCAGGTGGCGGGAAGACTCAGATACGCAGTATTTT	CASSPKLFRWREDSDTQYF
TRBV5-1	16	-	TRBJ2-7	-	TGCGCCAGCAGCCCATTAAGTAGGCAGGGGGGAGGCGAGCAGTACTTC	CASSPLSRQGGGEQYF
TRBV6-6	16	-	TRBJ2-3	TRBD2	TGTGCCAGCAGTTTCTCAGCGGGAGGGGTCACAGATACGCAGTATTTT	CASSFSAGGVTDTQYF
TRBV11-2	18	-	TRBJ2-2	TRBD2	TGTGCCAGCAGCTACCGGACTAGCGGGAGAGGGGCATCCGGGGAGCTGTTTTTT	CASSYRTSGRGASGELFF
TRBV7-9	14	-	TRBJ1-4	-	TGTGCCAGCGCATCGGTCGGGGGGGATGAAAAACTGTTTTTT	CASASVGGDEKLFF
TRBV18	15	-	TRBJ2-7	TRBD1	TGTGCCAGCTCACCACCGGTGGACAGGGGGAAAGAGCAGTACTTC	CASSPPVDRGKEQYF
TRBV5-1	16	-	TRBJ1-4	-	TGCGCCAGCAGCCCCTACACCGGGACAACGGCTGAAAAACTGTTTTTT	CASSPYTGTTAEKLFF
TRBV5-1	15	-	TRBJ1-4	TRBD1	TGCGCCAGCAGCCAACGGGACAGCCATAATGAAAAACTGTTTTTT	CASSQRDSHNEKLFF
TRBV27	15	-	TRBJ1-4	-	TGTGCCAGCAGGGCTACAGGGAATTCTTATGAAAAACTGTTTTTT	CASRATGNSYEKLFF
TRBV5-1	17	few	TRBJ2-3	-	TGCGCCAGCAGCAGCTCACAGGGAGCAAGAGGTCCAGATACGCAGTATTTT	CASSSSQGARGPDTQYF
TRBV14	18	-	TRBJ2-3	TRBD2	TGTGCCAGCAGCCAAGAGCAGGGACTAGCGGGTTTCACAGATACGCAGTATTTT	CASSQEQGLAGFTDTQYF
TRBV7-8	15	-	TRBJ2-7	-	TGTGCCAGCAGCTTAACGGCAGGTAGAACCTACGAGCAGTACTTC	CASSLTAGRTYEQYF
TRBV28	15	-	TRBJ1-4	TRBD1	TGTGCCAGCAGTTTAGGGACAGGGGGTAATGAAAAACTGTTTTTT	CASSLGTGGNEKLFF
TRBV6-5	13	-	TRBJ2-7	-	TGTGCCAGTCAACGACAGAAATCCTACGAGCAGTACTTC	CASQRQKSYEQYF
TRBV5-6	16	few	TRBJ2-1	TRBD1	TGTGCCAGCAGCCCAGGTCCCGGGACAGGGAACAATGAGCAGTTCTTC	CASSPGPGTGNNEQFF
TRBV6-6	15	-	TRBJ2-4	TRBD1	TGTGCCAGCAGCGGGACAGGGGCAGCCAAAAACATTCAGTACTTC	CASSGTGAAKNIQYF
TRBV6-5	13	-	TRBJ2-4	-	TGTGCCAGCAGTTACTCAGGGGTGGGCATTCAGTACTTC	CASSYSGVGIQYF
TRBV30	14	-	TRBJ2-2	TRBD2	TGTGCCTGGAGATACGGACTAGCCCCCGGGGAGCTGTTTTTT	CAWRYGLAPGELFF
TRBV5-6	16	-	TRBJ2-3	TRBD2	TGTGCCAGCAGCTTGCTAGCGGGAGAAACTACAGATACGCAGTATTTT	CASSLLAGETTDTQYF
TRBV7-9	14	-	TRBJ2-1	TRBD2	TGTGCCAGCAGCCCTCGGACTAGCGGTTATGAGCAGTTCTTC	CASSPRTSGYEQFF
TRBV7-9	15	-	TRBJ2-1	-	TGTGCCAGCAGCTTAGAGGCGACTCGGATTGATGAGCAGTTCTTC	CASSLEATRIDEQFF
TRBV2	15	-	TRBJ2-1	-	TGTGCCAGCAGTTTTCAGGGGTTCTTAGGGAATGAGCAGTTCTTC	CASSFQGFLGNEQFF
TRBV28	13	-	TRBJ2-7	-	TGTGCCAGCAGTTTCCCGACAGGCCAACTGGAGTACTTC	CASSFPTGQLEYF
TRBV19	18	-	TRBJ2-1	TRBD1	TGTGCCAGTTCTAGGACAGGGGGCGGATTCTCCCCCTACAATGAGCAGTTCTTC	CASSRTGGGFSPYNEQFF
TRBV7-9	12	-	TRBJ2-2	-	TGTGCCAGCAGTGGGGCGCGTTCGGAGCTGTTTTTT	CASSGARSELFF
TRBV2	13	-	TRBJ1-1	-	TGTGCCAGCAGTGGTCAGGGCTATACTGAAGCTTTCTTT	CASSGQGYTEAFF
TRBV7-3	13	-	TRBJ2-2	TRBD2	TGTGCCAGTGGACTAGCGCCGTACGGGGAGCTGTTTTTT	CASGLAPYGELFF
TRBV2	14	once	TRBJ1-4	TRBD1	TGTGCCAGCAGTGGGGACAGGGCTAATGAAAAACTGTTTTTT	CASSGDRANEKLFF
TRBV27	17	-	TRBJ2-3	TRBD2	TGTGCCAGCAGTTTAAACGGACTAGCGGGAGAATCAGATACGCAGTATTTT	CASSLNGLAGESDTQYF
TRBV29-1	11	-	TRBJ2-7	TRBD1	TGCAGCGGCACAGGGGTTCACGAGCAGTACTTC	CSGTGVHEQYF